This T cell receptor (beta chain) derives from a study of T cell repertoires in cytomegalovirus infection. Overall study context: Public TCR beta signatures indicated both CMV infection and matching HLA type. General study findings and limits: The response measured ex vivo was dominated by TCR beta clonotypes (HLA-C-restricted and CMV-specific). Based on cumulative public TCR beta family frequency, carriers of CMV plus the relevant HLA were identified.

The CDR3 length is 13 residues. Trimming shortened V by 3 bases and J by 5 bases, and 7 bases separated the two germline ends. TCRdb re-called the reads through MiXCR, storing one row per CDR3 protein. Among 250,000 or so distinct CDR3 sequences listed, 9% to 15% were seen once. This clonotype has only a few counts. Its target is not known. The chain couples TRBV12-3 or TRBV12-4 to TRBJ2-2; D gene uncertain. The receptor comes from a human donor in good health (CMV status not recorded). Some clones in this sample may be carry-over from other donors' samples. Sequenced: PBMCs. The CDR3 reads CASSFHETGELFF. The DNA of the CDR3 is TGTGCCAGCAGTTTCCACGAGACCGGGGAGCTGTTTTTT.